This T cell receptor (beta chain) originates from a study of control samples from healthy donors and cancer patients (dated by TCRdb to between 2020 and 2021). CDR1 and CDR2 were assigned from the germline V gene as MNHEY and SVGAGI. The junction shows trimming of 6 bases on V and 6 bases on J, plus 15 bases between the germline ends. From the cysteine up to the phenylalanine, the CDR3 has a length of 13 residues. The only DNA kept is the CDR3, 39 bases in frame from the first base. The library was built by means of the immunoSEQ multiplex PCR assay. What TCRdb holds here is the immuneACCESS table cut down to in-frame rearrangements. Part of the clones is not present; checked against another copy, under half of the missing clones reflect an unresolved V gene, and the others are unexplained. This sample comprises 100,000 to 150,000 clones, 85% to 90% of them detected only once. Around 10% of the sample comes from the top ten.

This clone has at least ten counts. Its binding antigen is unknown. No qualities accompany the bases; no much larger clone lies one base away. The sequence is built from TRBV6-5 and TRBJ2-7, with a weak D call of TRBD1 (6 bases match). The source material was blood. The sequence was obtained from a man aged 25 to 40 in good health. The DNA sequence reads TGTGCCAGCAGGCCTCGGACAGTCGGCGAGCAGTACTTC. This gives the protein CASRPRTVGEQYF.